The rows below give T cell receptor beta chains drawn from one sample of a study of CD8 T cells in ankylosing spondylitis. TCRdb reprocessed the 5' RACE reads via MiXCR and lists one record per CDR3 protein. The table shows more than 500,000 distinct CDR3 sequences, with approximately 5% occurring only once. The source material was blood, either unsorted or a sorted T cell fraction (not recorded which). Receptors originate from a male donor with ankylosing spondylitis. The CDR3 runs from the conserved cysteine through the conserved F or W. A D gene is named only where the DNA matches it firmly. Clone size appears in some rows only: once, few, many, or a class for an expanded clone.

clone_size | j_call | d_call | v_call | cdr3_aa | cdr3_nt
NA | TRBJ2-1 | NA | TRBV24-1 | CATSSLASSYNEQFF | TGTGCCACCAGTTCCCTGGCAAGCTCCTACAATGAGCAGTTCTTC
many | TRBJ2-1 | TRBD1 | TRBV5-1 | CASSSLPGQGYNEQFF | TGCGCCAGCAGCTCCCTACCGGGACAGGGGTACAATGAGCAGTTCTTC
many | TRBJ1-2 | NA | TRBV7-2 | CASSSSRGYTF | TGTGCCAGCAGCTCCAGCAGGGGCTACACCTTC
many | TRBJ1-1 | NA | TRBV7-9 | CASSLNSEAFF | TGTGCCAGCAGCCTAAACTCTGAAGCTTTCTTT
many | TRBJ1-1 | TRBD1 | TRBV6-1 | CASSRTGKVEAFF | TGTGCCAGCAGTCGGACAGGGAAGGTTGAAGCTTTCTTT
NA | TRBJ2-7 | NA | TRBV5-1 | CASSLGGTGTLSSYEQYF | TGCGCCAGCAGCTTGGGAGGGACCGGGACATTGAGCTCCTACGAGCAGTACTTC
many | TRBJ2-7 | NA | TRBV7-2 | CASSPQVSSYEQYF | TGTGCCAGCAGCCCACAGGTTAGCTCCTACGAGCAGTACTTC
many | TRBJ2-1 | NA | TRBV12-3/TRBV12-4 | CASNLGPHNEQFF | TGTGCCAGCAACCTGGGACCCCACAATGAGCAGTTCTTC
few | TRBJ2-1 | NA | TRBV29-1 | CSAAGTRGGSYNEQFF | TGCAGCGCCGCCGGGACTCGAGGAGGCTCCTACAATGAGCAGTTCTTC
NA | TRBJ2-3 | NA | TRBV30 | CAWTVGSGTDTQYF | TGTGCCTGGACGGTAGGGTCCGGCACAGATACGCAGTATTTT
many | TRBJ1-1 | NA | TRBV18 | CASSPPGRRLNTEAFF | TGTGCCAGCTCACCACCGGGACGGCGCTTGAACACTGAAGCTTTCTTT
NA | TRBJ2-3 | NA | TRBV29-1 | CSVRDTPSTDTQYF | TGCAGCGTTCGGGACACACCTAGCACAGATACGCAGTATTTT
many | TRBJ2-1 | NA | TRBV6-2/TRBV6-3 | CASSLLNVEQFF | TGTGCCAGCAGTCTTCTTAATGTAGAGCAGTTCTTC
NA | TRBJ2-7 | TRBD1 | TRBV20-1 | CSARDRTGGRGEQYF | TGCAGTGCCCGTGATAGGACAGGGGGCAGAGGGGAGCAGTACTTC
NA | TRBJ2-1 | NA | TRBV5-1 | CASSLSGANNEQFF | TGCGCCAGCAGCTTGTCAGGGGCTAACAATGAGCAGTTCTTC
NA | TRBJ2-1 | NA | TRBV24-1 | CATSDSDLGEQFF | TGTGCCACCAGTGACAGCGACTTGGGTGAGCAGTTCTTC
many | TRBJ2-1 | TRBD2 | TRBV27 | CASSPSSGRGNEQFF | TGTGCCAGCAGTCCCTCTAGCGGGAGGGGCAATGAGCAGTTCTTC
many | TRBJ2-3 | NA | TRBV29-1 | CSVNFITDTQYF | TGCAGCGTTAACTTCATCACAGATACGCAGTATTTT
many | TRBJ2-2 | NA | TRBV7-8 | CASSLARVSPGELFF | TGTGCCAGCAGCTTAGCGAGGGTTTCCCCCGGGGAGCTGTTTTTT
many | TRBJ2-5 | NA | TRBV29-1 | CSGAAETQYF | TGCAGCGGGGCCGCAGAGACCCAGTACTTC
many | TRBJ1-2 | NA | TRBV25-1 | CASSAQEGADYGYTF | TGTGCCAGCAGTGCCCAAGAGGGAGCGGACTATGGCTACACCTTC
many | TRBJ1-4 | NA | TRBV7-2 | CASSLQGLREKLFF | TGTGCCAGCAGCTTACAGGGCCTGCGGGAAAAACTGTTTTTT
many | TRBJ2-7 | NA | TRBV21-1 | CDHRSEGEQYF | TGTGACCACCGATCAGAAGGCGAGCAGTACTTC
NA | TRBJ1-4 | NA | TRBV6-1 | CASSFLSVPPYEDSEKLFF | TGTGCCAGCAGCTTCCTTTCAGTTCCCCCTTACGAGGATTCGGAAAAACTGTTTTTT
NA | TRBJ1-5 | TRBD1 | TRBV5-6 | CASSSTQGAGQPQHF | TGTGCCAGCAGCAGCACTCAGGGGGCTGGTCAGCCCCAGCATTTT
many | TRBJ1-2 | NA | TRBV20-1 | CSARDEIDYGYTF | TGCAGTGCTAGAGATGAGATTGACTATGGCTACACCTTC
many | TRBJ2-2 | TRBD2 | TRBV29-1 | CSVGSGGAAGELFF | TGCAGCGTTGGAAGCGGGGGGGCCGCCGGGGAGCTGTTTTTT
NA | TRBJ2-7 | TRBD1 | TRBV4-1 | CASSQGARGPNYEQYF | TGCGCCAGCAGCCAAGGGGCCAGGGGGCCCAACTACGAGCAGTACTTC
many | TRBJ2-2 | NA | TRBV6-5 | CASSYRAFTGELFF | TGTGCCAGCAGTTACCGGGCGTTCACCGGGGAGCTGTTTTTT
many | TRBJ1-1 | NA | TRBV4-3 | CASSQGGVAFF | TGCGCCAGCAGCCAAGGGGGCGTAGCTTTCTTT
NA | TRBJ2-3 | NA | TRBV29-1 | CSVESQLTDTQYF | TGCAGCGTTGAGAGCCAGCTCACAGATACGCAGTATTTT
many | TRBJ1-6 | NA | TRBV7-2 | CASSLVGRPLNNSPLHF | TGTGCCAGCAGCTTAGTTGGCAGACCGCTCAATAATTCACCCCTCCACTTT
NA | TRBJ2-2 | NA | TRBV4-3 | CASSQDHEGWTGELFF | TGCGCCAGCAGCCAAGATCACGAGGGTTGGACCGGGGAGCTGTTTTTT
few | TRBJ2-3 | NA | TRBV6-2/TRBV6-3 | CASSYARSSPRATDTQYF | TGTGCCAGCAGTTACGCGAGGAGTAGCCCCCGCGCGACAGATACGCAGTATTTT
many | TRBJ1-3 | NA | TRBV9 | CASSVDGTPGNTIYF | TGTGCCAGCAGCGTAGATGGTACCCCTGGAAACACCATATATTTT
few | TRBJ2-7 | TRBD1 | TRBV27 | CASSLWSGTGAPYEQYF | TGTGCCAGCAGTTTATGGTCGGGGACAGGGGCCCCCTACGAGCAGTACTTC
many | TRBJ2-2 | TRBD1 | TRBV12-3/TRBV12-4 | CASSIRTGGELFF | TGTGCCAGCAGTATCCGGACAGGCGGGGAGCTGTTTTTT
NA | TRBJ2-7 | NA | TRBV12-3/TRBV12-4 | CASSRPGRRAYEQCF | TGTGCCAGCAGTCGGCCGGGGAGAAGGGCCTACGAGCAGTGCTTC
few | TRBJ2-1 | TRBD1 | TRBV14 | CASSQEGQSHF | TGTGCCAGCAGCCAAGAGGGACAGTCACACTTC
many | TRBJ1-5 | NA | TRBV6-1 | CASSVSFNQPQHF | TGTGCCAGCAGTGTGAGCTTCAATCAGCCCCAGCATTTT
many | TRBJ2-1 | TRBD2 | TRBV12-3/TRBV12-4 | CASTPSGSYNEQFF | TGTGCCAGCACTCCTAGCGGGAGCTACAATGAGCAGTTCTTC
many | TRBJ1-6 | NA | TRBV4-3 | CASSQDLKGSPLHF | TGCGCCAGCAGCCAAGATCTTAAAGGGTCACCCCTCCACTTT
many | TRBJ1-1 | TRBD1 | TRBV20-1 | CSARDRGRPVTEAFF | TGCAGTGCTCGGGACAGGGGGCGTCCGGTCACTGAAGCTTTCTTT
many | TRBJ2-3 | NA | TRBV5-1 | CASSTGDFTDTQYF | TGCGCCAGCAGCACGGGGGACTTTACAGATACGCAGTATTTT
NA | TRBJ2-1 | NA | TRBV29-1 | CSVVVQGKIFGERYF | TGCAGCGTTGTTGTCCAGGGAAAGATTTTCGGGGAGAGATATTTC
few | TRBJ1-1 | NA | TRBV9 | CASSEGGVNTEAFF | TGTGCCAGCAGCGAGGGGGGGGTAAACACTGAAGCTTTCTTT
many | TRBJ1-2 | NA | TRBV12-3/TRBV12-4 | CASSFGRFYGYTF | TGTGCCAGCAGTTTCGGCAGGTTCTATGGCTACACCTTC
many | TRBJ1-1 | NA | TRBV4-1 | CASSQGEGYTEAFF | TGCGCCAGCAGCCAAGGGGAGGGGTACACTGAAGCTTTCTTT
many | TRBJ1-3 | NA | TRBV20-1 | CSARSGNTIYF | TGCAGTGCTCGTAGTGGAAACACCATATATTTT
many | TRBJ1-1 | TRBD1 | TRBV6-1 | CASSRDRVFTEAFF | TGTGCCAGCAGCCGCGACAGGGTTTTCACTGAAGCTTTCTTT
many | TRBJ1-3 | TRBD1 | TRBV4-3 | CASSRRDRVFGNTIYF | TGCGCCAGCAGCCGACGGGACAGGGTCTTTGGAAACACCATATATTTT
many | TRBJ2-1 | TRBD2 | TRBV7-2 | CASRLTLAGVEFF | TGTGCCAGCAGGCTTACACTAGCGGGAGTTGAGTTCTTC
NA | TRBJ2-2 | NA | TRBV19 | CASSRDIFANTGELFF | TGTGCCAGTAGTCGGGACATCTTCGCGAACACCGGGGAGCTGTTTTTT
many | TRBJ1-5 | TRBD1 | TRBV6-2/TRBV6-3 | CASSYWAPPRDRGNQPQHF | TGTGCCAGCAGTTACTGGGCCCCCCCCCGGGACAGGGGAAATCAGCCCCAGCATTTT
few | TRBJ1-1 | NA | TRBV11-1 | CASSLDRATTEAFF | TGTGCCAGCAGCTTAGACCGGGCGACCACTGAAGCTTTCTTT
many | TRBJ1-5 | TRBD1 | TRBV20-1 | CSVFSGQYNQPQHF | TGCAGTGTTTTTTCGGGACAGTACAATCAGCCCCAGCATTTT
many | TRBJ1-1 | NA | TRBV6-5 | CASSYPRRGNTEAFF | TGTGCCAGCAGTTACCCTCGCCGGGGGAACACTGAAGCTTTCTTT
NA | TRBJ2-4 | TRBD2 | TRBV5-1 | CASSREGISKNIQYF | TGCGCCAGCAGCAGGGAGGGGATCTCCAAAAACATTCAGTACTTC
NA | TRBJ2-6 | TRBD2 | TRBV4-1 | CASSQDYRGSGASGANVLTF | TGCGCCAGCAGCCAAGATTATCGTGGTAGCGGGGCCTCTGGGGCCAACGTCCTGACTTTC